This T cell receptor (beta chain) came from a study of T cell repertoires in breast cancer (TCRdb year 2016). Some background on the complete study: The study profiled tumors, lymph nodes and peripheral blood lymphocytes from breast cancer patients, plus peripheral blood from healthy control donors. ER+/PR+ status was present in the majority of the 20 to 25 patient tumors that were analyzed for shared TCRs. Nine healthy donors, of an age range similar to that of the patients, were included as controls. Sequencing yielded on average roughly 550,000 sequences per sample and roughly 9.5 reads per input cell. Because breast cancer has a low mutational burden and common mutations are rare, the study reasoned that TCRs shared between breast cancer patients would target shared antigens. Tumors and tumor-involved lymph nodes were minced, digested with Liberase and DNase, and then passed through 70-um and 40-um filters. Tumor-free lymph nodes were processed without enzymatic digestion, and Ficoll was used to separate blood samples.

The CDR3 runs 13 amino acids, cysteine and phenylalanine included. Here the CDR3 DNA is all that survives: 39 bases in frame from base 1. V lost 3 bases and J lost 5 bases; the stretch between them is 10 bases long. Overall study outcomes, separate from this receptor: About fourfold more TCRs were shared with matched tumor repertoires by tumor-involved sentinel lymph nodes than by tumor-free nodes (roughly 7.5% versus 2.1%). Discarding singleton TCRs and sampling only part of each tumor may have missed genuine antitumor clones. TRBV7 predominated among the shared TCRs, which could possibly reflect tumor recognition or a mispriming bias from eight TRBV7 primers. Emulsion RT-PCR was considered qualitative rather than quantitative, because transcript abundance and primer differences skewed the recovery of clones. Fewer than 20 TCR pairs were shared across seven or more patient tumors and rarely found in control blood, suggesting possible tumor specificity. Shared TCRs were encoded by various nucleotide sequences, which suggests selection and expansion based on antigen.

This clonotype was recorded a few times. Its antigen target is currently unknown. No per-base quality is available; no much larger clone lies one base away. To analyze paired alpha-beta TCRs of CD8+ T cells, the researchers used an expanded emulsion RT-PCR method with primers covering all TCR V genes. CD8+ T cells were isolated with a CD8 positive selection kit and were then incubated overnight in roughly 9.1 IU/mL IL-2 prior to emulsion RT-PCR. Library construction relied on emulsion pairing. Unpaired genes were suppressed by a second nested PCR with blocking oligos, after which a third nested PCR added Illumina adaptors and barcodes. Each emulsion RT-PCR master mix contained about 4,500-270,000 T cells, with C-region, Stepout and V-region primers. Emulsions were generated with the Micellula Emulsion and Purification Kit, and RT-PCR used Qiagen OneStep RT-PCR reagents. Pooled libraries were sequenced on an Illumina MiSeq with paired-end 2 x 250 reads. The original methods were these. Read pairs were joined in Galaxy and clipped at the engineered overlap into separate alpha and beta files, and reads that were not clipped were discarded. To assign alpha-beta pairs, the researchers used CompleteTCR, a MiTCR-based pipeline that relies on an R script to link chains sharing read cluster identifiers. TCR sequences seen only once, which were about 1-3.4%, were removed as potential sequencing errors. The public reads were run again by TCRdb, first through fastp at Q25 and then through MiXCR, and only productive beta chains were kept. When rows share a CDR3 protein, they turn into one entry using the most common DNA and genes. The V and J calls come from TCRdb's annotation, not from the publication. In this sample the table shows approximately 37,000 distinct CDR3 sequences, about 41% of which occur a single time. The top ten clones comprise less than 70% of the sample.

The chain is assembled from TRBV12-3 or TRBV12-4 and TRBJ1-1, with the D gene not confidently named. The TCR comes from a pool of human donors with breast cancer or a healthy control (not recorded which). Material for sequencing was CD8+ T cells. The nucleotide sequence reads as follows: TGTGCCAGCAGTTTGGCGTTCGGGACTGAAGCTTTCTTT. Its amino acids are CASSLAFGTEAFF.